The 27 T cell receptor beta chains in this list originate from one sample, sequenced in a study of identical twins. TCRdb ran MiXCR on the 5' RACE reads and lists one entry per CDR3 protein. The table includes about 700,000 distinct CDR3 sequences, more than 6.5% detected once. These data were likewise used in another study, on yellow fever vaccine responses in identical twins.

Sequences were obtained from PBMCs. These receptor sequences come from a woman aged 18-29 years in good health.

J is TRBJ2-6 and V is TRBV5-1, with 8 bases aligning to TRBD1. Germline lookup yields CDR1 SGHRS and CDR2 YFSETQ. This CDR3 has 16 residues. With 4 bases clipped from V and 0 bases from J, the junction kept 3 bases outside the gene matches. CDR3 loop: CASSQQGGSGANVLTF. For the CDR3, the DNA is TGCGCCAGCAGCCAACAGGGGGGCTCTGGGGCCAACGTCCTGACTTTC.

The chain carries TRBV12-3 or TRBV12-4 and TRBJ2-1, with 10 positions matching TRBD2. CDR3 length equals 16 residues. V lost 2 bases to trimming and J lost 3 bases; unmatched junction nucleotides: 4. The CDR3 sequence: CASSLLLAGIYNEQFF. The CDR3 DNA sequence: TGTGCCAGCAGTTTATTACTAGCGGGGATCTACAATGAGCAGTTCTTC.

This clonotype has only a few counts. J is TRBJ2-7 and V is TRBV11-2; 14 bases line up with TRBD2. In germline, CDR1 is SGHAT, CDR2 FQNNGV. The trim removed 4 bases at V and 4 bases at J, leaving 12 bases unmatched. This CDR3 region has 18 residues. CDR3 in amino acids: CASSSRRLAGGRSYEQYF. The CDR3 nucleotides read TGTGCCAGCAGCTCCCGCAGACTAGCGGGGGGGCGTAGTTACGAGCAGTACTTC. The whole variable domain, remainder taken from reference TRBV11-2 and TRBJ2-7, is EAGVAQSPRYKIIEKRQSVAFWCNPISGHATLYWYQQILGQGPKLLIQFQNNGVVDDSQLPKDRFSAERLKGVDSTLKIQPAKLEDSAVYLCASSSRRLAGGRSYEQYFGPGTRLTVT.

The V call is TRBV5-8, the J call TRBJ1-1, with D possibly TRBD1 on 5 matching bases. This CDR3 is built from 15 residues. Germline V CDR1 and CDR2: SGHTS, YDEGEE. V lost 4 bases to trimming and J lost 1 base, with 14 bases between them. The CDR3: CASSAQRGGNTEAFF. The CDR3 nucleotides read TGTGCCAGCAGCGCCCAGAGGGGTGGGAACACTGAAGCTTTCTTT.

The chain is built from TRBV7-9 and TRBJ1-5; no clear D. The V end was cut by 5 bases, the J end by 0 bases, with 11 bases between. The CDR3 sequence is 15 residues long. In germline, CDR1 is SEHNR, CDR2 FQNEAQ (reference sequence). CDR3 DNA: TGTGCCAGCAGCCACGGCGAGGTTAGCAATCAGCCCCAGCATTTT. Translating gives CASSHGEVSNQPQHF.

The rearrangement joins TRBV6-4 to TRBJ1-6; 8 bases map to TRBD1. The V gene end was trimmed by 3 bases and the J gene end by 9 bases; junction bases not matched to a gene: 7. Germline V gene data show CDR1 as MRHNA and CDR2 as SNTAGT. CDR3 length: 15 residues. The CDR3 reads CASSESGQGSSPLHF. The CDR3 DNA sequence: TGTGCCAGCAGTGAGTCTGGACAGGGATCTTCACCCCTCCACTTT.

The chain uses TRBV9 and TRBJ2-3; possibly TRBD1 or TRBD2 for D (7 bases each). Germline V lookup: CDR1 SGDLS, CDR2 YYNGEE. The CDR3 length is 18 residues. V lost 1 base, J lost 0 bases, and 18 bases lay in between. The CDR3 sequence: CASSVTSSGTVSTDTQYF. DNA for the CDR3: TGTGCCAGCAGCGTAACATCAAGCGGGACAGTAAGCACAGATACGCAGTATTTT.

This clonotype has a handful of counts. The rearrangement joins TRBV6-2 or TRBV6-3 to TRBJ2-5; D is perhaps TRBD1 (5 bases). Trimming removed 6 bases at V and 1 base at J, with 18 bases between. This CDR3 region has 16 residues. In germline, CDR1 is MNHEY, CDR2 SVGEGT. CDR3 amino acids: CASSRAARQTQETQYF. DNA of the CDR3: TGTGCCAGCAGCCGAGCCGCCCGACAGACCCAAGAGACCCAGTACTTC.

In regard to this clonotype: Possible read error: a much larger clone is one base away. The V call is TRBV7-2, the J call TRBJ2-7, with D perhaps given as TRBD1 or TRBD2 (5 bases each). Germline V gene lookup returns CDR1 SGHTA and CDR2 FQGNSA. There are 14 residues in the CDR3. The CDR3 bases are TGTGCCAGCAACTTAGCGAGGGGAAAGAGCGAGCAGTACTTC. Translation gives CASNLARGKSEQYF.

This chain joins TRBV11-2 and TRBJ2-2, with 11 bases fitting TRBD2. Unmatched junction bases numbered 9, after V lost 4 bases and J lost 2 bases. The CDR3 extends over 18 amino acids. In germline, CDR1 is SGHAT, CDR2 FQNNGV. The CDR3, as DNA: TGTGCCAGCAGCTCCCTCCCCCTAGCGGGGGGTAACACCGGGGAGCTGTTTTTT. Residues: CASSSLPLAGGNTGELFF.

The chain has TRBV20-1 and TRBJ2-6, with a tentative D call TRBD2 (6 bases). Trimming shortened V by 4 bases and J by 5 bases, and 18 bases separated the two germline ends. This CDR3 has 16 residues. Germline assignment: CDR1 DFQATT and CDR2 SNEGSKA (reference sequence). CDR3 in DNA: TGCAGTGCTACGGGCGGGGACCCACCGCGGGCCAACGTCCTGACTTTC. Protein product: CSATGGDPPRANVLTF.

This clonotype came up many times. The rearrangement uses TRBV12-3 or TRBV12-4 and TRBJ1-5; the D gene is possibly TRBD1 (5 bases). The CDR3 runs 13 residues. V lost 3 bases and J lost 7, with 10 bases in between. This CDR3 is CASSFRGTQPQHF. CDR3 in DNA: TGTGCCAGCAGTTTCCGGGGCACCCAGCCCCAGCATTTT.

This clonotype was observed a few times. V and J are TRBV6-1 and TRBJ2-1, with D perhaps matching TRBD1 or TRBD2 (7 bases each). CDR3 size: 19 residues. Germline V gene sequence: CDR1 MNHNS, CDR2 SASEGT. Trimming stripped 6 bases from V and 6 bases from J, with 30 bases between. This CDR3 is CASSSNLQGGGTGSNEQFF. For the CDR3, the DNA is TGTGCCAGCAGCTCCAACCTTCAGGGGGGGGGTACGGGGAGCAATGAGCAGTTCTTC.

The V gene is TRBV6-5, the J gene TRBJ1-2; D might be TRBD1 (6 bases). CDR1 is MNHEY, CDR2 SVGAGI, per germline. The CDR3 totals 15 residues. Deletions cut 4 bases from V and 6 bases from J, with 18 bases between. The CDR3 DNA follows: TGTGCCAGCAGTTCTAGGGTGGGGGGCGCCGATGGCTACACCTTC. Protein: CASSSRVGGADGYTF.

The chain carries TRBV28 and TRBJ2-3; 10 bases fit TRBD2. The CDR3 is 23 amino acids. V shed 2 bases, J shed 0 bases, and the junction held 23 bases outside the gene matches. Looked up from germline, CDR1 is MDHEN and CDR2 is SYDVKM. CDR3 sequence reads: CASSLPSAELAGPTYASTDTQYF. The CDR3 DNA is TGTGCCAGCAGTTTACCCTCGGCGGAACTAGCGGGGCCTACTTATGCTAGCACAGATACGCAGTATTTT.

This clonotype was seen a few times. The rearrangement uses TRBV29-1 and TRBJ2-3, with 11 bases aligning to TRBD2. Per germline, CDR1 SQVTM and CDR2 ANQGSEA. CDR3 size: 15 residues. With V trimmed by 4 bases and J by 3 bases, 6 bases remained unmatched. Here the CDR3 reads CSVVGTSGGTDTQYF. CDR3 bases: TGCAGCGTTGTCGGGACTAGCGGTGGAACAGATACGCAGTATTTT.

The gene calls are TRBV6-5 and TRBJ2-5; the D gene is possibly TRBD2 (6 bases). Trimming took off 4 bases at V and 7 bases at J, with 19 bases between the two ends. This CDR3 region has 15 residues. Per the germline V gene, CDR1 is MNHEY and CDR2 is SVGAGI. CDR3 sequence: CASSLGTETLGTQYF. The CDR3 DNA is TGTGCCAGCAGTTTGGGGACTGAGACCTTAGGGACCCAGTACTTC.

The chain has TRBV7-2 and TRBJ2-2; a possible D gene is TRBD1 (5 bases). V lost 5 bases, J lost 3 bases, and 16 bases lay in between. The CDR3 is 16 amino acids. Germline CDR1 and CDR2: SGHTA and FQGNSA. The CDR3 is CASSRRVPADTGELFF. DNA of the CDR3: TGTGCCAGCAGCCGCAGGGTACCCGCGGACACCGGGGAGCTGTTTTTT.

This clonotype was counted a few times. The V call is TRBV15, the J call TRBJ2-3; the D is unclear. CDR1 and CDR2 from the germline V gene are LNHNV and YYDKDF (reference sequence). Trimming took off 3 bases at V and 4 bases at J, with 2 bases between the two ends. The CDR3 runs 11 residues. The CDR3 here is CATSSSDTQYF. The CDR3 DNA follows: TGTGCCACCAGCAGTTCAGATACGCAGTATTTT.

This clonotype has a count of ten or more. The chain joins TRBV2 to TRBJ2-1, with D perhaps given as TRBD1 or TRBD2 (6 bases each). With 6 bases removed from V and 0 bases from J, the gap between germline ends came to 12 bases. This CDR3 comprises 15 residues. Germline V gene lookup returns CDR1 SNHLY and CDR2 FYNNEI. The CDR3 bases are TGTGCCAGCAGAGGACAGACTAGCTCCTACAATGAGCAGTTCTTC. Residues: CASRGQTSSYNEQFF.

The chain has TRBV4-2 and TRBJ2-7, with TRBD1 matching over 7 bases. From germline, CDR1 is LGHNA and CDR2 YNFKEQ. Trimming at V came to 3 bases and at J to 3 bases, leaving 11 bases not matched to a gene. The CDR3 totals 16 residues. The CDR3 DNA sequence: TGTGCCAGCAGCCAGGATCCTTCGGGACAGTACTACGAGCAGTACTTC. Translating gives CASSQDPSGQYYEQYF.

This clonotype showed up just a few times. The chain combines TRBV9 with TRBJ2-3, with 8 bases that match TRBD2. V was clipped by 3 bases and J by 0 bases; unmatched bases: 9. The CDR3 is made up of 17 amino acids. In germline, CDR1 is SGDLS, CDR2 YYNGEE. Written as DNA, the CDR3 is TGTGCCAGCAGCGCATACTTCCGGGGGGGAAGCACAGATACGCAGTATTTT. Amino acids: CASSAYFRGGSTDTQYF.

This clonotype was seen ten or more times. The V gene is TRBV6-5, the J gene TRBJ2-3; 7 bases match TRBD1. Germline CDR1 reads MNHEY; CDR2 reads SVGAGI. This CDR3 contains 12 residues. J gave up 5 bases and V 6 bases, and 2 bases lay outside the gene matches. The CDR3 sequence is CASSDRVDTQYF. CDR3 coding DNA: TGTGCCAGCAGCGACAGGGTAGATACGCAGTATTTT.

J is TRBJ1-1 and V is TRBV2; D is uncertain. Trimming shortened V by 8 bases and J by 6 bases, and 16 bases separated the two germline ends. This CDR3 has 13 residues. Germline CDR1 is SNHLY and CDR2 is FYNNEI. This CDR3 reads CASLGPPDAEAFF. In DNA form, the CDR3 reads TGTGCCAGCCTGGGCCCTCCTGACGCTGAAGCTTTCTTT. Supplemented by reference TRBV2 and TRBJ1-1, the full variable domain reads EPEVTQTPSHQVTQMGQEVILRCVPISNHLYFYWYRQILGQKVEFLVSFYNNEISEKSEIFDDQFSVERPDGSNFTLKIRSTKLEDSAMYFCASLGPPDAEAFFGQGTRLTVV.

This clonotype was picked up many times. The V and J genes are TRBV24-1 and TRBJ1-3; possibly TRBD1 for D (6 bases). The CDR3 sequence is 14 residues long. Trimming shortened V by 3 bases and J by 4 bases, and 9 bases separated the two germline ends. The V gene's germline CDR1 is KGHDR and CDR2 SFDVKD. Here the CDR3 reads CATSDTGTGNTIYF. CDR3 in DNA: TGTGCCACCAGTGATACAGGGACCGGAAACACCATATATTTT.

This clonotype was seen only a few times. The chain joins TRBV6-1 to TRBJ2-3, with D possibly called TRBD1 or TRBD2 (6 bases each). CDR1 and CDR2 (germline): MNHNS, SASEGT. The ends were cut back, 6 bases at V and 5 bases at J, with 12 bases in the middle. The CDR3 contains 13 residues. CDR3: CASRTGGVDTQYF. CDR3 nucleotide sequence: TGTGCCAGCAGGACCGGGGGCGTAGATACGCAGTATTTT.

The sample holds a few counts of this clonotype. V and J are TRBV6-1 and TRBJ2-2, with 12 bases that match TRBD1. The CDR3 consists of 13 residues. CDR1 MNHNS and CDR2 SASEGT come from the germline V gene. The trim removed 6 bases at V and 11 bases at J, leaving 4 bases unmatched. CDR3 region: CASRKGTGGELFF. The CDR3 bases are TGTGCCAGCAGGAAAGGGACAGGGGGCGAGCTGTTTTTT.